This T cell receptor beta chain emerged from a study of technical replicates of blood from a few donors. The method was immunoSEQ multiplex PCR; TCRdb's version includes in-frame clones alone and lacks a portion of them. The sample has about 83,000 clones, approximately 90% seen once; the top ten hold about 0.27%. The CDR3 has 17 amino acids. The V gene end was trimmed by 5 bases and the J gene end by 5 bases; junction bases not matched to a gene: 11. Germline V gene lookup returns CDR1 LNHDA and CDR2 SQIVND (reference sequence). The chain joins TRBV19 to TRBJ2-1; 11 bases align to TRBD1. This receptor was obtained from a human donor in good health. The source material was T cells isolated from PBMCs. The CDR3 loop is CASSLGQGQGVDNEQFF. DNA of the CDR3: TGTGCCAGTAGTCTGGGTCAGGGACAGGGGGTGGACAATGAGCAGTTCTTC.